This T cell receptor beta chain appears in the sequencing data of a study of T-cell reconstitution after alpha-beta-depleted transplantation in children. This clonotype was found once. The CDR3 runs 13 residues. V lost 6 bases and J 0 bases, leaving 8 bases between the germline ends. Preparation of the TCRbeta library involved a method that used unique molecular identifiers. TCRdb independently ran MiXCR on the PCR reads; one entry per CDR3 protein. Of around 580,000 distinct CDR3 sequences listed, around 27% were seen once; the top ten hold 30% to 40%. This receptor was taken from a boy under two years old with Wiskott-Aldrich syndrome, due to receive a stem cell transplant. The V call is TRBV12-3 or TRBV12-4, the J call TRBJ1-1; D possibly corresponds to TRBD1 (5 bases). The sample was PBMCs, taken before TCRalphabeta/CD19-depleted stem cell transplant. This chain's CDR3 is CASRTTVNTEAFF. The CDR3, as DNA: TGTGCCAGCAGAACGACAGTGAACACTGAAGCTTTCTTT.